The sequence of this TCR beta chain was determined in a study of T cells after yellow fever vaccination. One entry per CDR3 protein results from TCRdb running MiXCR on the 5' RACE reads. The sample carries around 320,000 distinct CDR3 sequences, 3.5% to 4.5% recorded once. The sequence came from a man aged 18-30 years who received the YFV17D yellow fever vaccine. Source: PBMCs, taken 15 days after the yellow fever booster vaccination.

The CDR3 protein is CATSRGQGFLEKLFF. CDR3 coding DNA: TGTGCCACCAGCAGAGGACAGGGCTTTTTGGAAAAACTGTTTTTT. This chain connects TRBV15 to TRBJ1-4; 7 bases are shared with TRBD1. The CDR3 is 15 amino acids. Trimming took 1 base from V and 8 from J; bases not matched to a gene: 7. CDR1 is LNHNV, CDR2 YYDKDF, per germline (reference sequence).